The rows below give T cell receptor beta chains drawn from one sample of a study of regulatory T cells in long-lasting Graves disease. TCRdb analysed the multiplex PCR reads with MiXCR anew, one entry per CDR3 protein. This table has around 400,000 distinct CDR3 sequences, roughly a quarter appearing once. The sample here was peripheral blood mononuclear cells (PBMCs), taken when the disease was refractory, from a patient treated with antithyroid drugs. These receptors all come from a female donor with Graves disease. The CDR3 runs from the conserved cysteine through the conserved F or W. D genes are given only for firm matches. Part of the rows lack a size; the others show once, few, many or a class for expanded clones.

>NA|TRBJ1-2|many|TRBV6-5
CASSYSIFVRASPVF
TGTGCCAGCAGTTACTCGATCTTCGTCAGGGCCAGTCCAGTCTTC
>NA|TRBJ1-2|once|TRBV7-8
CASSMTPQPNYGYTF
TGTGCCAGCAGCATGACACCGCAGCCTAACTATGGCTACACCTTC
>TRBD1|TRBJ1-4|many|TRBV5-1
CASSLTGTGSEKLFF
TGCGCCAGCAGCTTGACCGGGACAGGGTCTGAAAAACTGTTTTTT
>NA|TRBJ2-7|NA|TRBV4-1
CASSQGLIPGYEQYF
TGCGCCAGCAGCCAAGGGTTGATTCCGGGATACGAGCAGTACTTC
>NA|TRBJ1-2|many|TRBV11-2
CASSLGRTANYGYTF
TGTGCCAGCAGCTTAGGCCGGACAGCTAACTATGGCTACACCTTC
>TRBD1|TRBJ2-7|few|TRBV7-9
CASSFGTGIYEQYF
TGTGCCAGCAGCTTTGGGACAGGGATCTACGAGCAGTACTTC
>NA|TRBJ2-5|many|TRBV20-1
CSAREGGGVRETQYF
TGCAGTGCTAGAGAAGGGGGAGGGGTACGAGAGACCCAGTACTTC
>NA|TRBJ2-7|NA|TRBV29-1
CSVHRGAAREQYF
TGCAGCGTTCACCGGGGGGCCGCGAGGGAGCAGTACTTC
>NA|TRBJ2-2|NA|TRBV18
CASSPTPSGSANTGELFF
TGTGCCAGCTCACCAACCCCATCGGGGAGCGCGAACACCGGGGAGCTGTTTTTT
>NA|TRBJ1-1|few|TRBV28
CASHAGRDTEAFF
TGTGCCAGCCACGCGGGGCGGGACACTGAAGCTTTCTTT
>NA|TRBJ2-1|NA|TRBV12-3/TRBV12-4
CASSPTGPPYNEQFF
TGTGCCAGCAGTCCCACCGGACCTCCCTACAATGAGCAGTTCTTC
>NA|TRBJ2-1|NA|TRBV5-1
CASRPGHLGNEQFF
TGCGCCAGCAGACCTGGACATTTAGGTAATGAGCAGTTCTTC
>NA|TRBJ2-5|NA|TRBV3-1
CASSHYLGGQETQYF
TGTGCCAGCAGCCACTACCTTGGGGGCCAAGAGACCCAGTACTTC
>NA|TRBJ2-1|many|TRBV24-1
CATSDSGSGYNEQFF
TGTGCCACCAGTGATTCGGGCTCGGGGTACAATGAGCAGTTCTTC
>NA|TRBJ2-3|NA|TRBV9
CASSSQGAGGPTDTQYF
TGTGCCAGCAGCTCTCAGGGGGCGGGAGGGCCAACAGATACGCAGTATTTT
>NA|TRBJ2-7|many|TRBV28
CASSPHPPLGPSSYEQYF
TGTGCCAGCAGTCCTCACCCCCCTTTAGGCCCTAGCTCCTACGAGCAGTACTTC
>NA|TRBJ2-7|NA|TRBV5-1
CASSLGNLARDYEQYF
TGCGCCAGCAGCTTGGGGAACCTAGCGAGGGACTACGAGCAGTACTTC
>TRBD2|TRBJ2-7|NA|TRBV20-1
CSAPGERESDEQYF
TGCAGTGCCCCGGGGGAGCGGGAGTCGGACGAGCAGTACTTC
>TRBD1|TRBJ1-1|NA|TRBV6-5
CASSFFSRDRKNTEAFF
TGTGCCAGCAGTTTTTTCAGCCGGGACAGGAAAAACACTGAAGCTTTCTTT
>NA|TRBJ2-7|many|TRBV6-5
CASSSTLQSHEQYF
TGTGCCAGCAGTTCGACACTTCAGAGCCACGAGCAGTACTTC
>TRBD2|TRBJ2-1|once|TRBV5-1
CASSSFNSGRGNEQFF
TGCGCCAGCAGCTCATTTAATAGCGGGAGGGGCAATGAGCAGTTCTTC
>NA|TRBJ2-7|few|TRBV24-1
CATSVTGAEQYF
TGTGCCACCAGTGTTACGGGAGCCGAGCAGTACTTC
>TRBD2|TRBJ2-2|few|TRBV19
CASRPLAGDTGELFF
TGTGCCAGTAGGCCTCTAGCGGGAGACACCGGGGAGCTGTTTTTT
>TRBD2|TRBJ2-7|many|TRBV27
CASSFPGLAGEQYF
TGTGCCAGCAGTTTTCCGGGACTAGCGGGCGAGCAGTACTTC
>NA|TRBJ1-3|NA|TRBV15
CATSREFSGNTIYF
TGTGCCACCAGCAGAGAGTTCTCTGGAAACACCATATATTTT
>NA|TRBJ1-3|few|TRBV5-1
CASSSGTFRNTIYF
TGCGCCAGCAGCAGCGGGACATTTAGAAACACCATATATTTT
>NA|TRBJ2-4|NA|TRBV7-9
CASSSDAQGWQYF
TGTGCCAGCAGCTCCGACGCACAGGGATGGCAGTACTTC
>NA|TRBJ2-7|many|TRBV28
CASSFARTYEQYF
TGTGCCAGCAGTTTTGCCCGGACCTATGAGCAGTACTTC
>NA|TRBJ1-1|many|TRBV11-2
CASSLEWGEAFF
TGTGCCAGCAGCTTAGAATGGGGAGAAGCTTTCTTT
>TRBD1|TRBJ2-7|NA|TRBV6-1
CASSEYLERGQGAFEQYF
TGTGCCAGCAGTGAATATCTGGAGCGGGGACAGGGGGCGTTTGAGCAGTACTTC
>NA|TRBJ2-7|few|TRBV30
CAWSSGGEQYF
TGTGCCTGGTCTTCTGGTGGGGAGCAGTACTTC
>NA|TRBJ1-1|NA|TRBV10-3
CAISESRGNTEAFF
TGTGCCATCAGTGAGTCGAGGGGGAACACTGAAGCTTTCTTT
>NA|TRBJ1-5|NA|TRBV6-1
CASSEASGTYQHF
TGTGCCAGCAGTGAAGCTTCCGGGACATACCAGCATTTT
>TRBD2|TRBJ2-5|many|TRBV20-1
CSADPGTSGRPQETQYF
TGCAGTGCGGATCCCGGGACTAGCGGGAGGCCACAAGAGACCCAGTACTTC
>NA|TRBJ1-1|NA|TRBV12-3/TRBV12-4
CASSLSWWQKERTEAFF
TGTGCCAGCAGTTTATCTTGGTGGCAGAAGGAGAGAACTGAAGCTTTCTTT
>TRBD2|TRBJ2-1|few|TRBV5-1
CASSWGLLAGVGHEQFF
TGCGCCAGCAGCTGGGGCCTACTAGCGGGAGTCGGCCATGAGCAGTTCTTC
>NA|TRBJ1-1|NA|TRBV6-1
CASSGPFGRQWGDTEAFF
TGTGCCAGCAGTGGACCATTTGGTAGGCAATGGGGAGACACTGAAGCTTTCTTT
>TRBD1|TRBJ1-5|many|TRBV28
CASSGPGQGYQPQHF
TGTGCCAGCAGTGGTCCGGGACAGGGTTATCAGCCCCAGCATTTT
>NA|TRBJ1-2|few|TRBV7-2
CASSLARGDDYGYTF
TGTGCCAGCAGCTTGGCTCGGGGGGATGACTATGGCTACACCTTC
>TRBD2|TRBJ2-4|NA|TRBV6-9
CASSYVWREKSSAAKNIQYF
TGTGCCAGCAGTTACGTTTGGCGGGAGAAATCTAGCGCAGCCAAAAACATTCAGTACTTC
>TRBD2|TRBJ2-7|many|TRBV6-1
CASSTVSGGGYEQYF
TGTGCCAGCAGTACCGTTAGCGGGGGGGGCTACGAGCAGTACTTC
>TRBD2|TRBJ2-2|many|TRBV28
CASSSAGVAGELFF
TGTGCCAGCAGTTCTGCGGGAGTGGCCGGGGAGCTGTTTTTT
>NA|TRBJ1-2|many|TRBV27
CASSFGRNYGYTF
TGTGCCAGCAGTTTTGGCAGAAACTATGGCTACACCTTC
>NA|TRBJ1-2|NA|TRBV19
CASTYAGHNNCGYTF
TGTGCCAGTACCTATGCGGGACACAACAACTGTGGCTACACCTTC
>NA|TRBJ1-1|few|TRBV19
CASSPLRPNTEAFF
TGTGCCAGTAGTCCCCTGAGGCCGAACACTGAAGCTTTCTTT
>NA|TRBJ1-2|few|TRBV5-1
CASSSRDGYGYTF
TGCGCCAGCAGCTCCAGGGATGGCTATGGCTACACCTTC
>NA|TRBJ1-2|many|TRBV28
CASSLIGQITYGYTF
TGTGCCAGCAGTTTAATTGGACAGATTACCTATGGCTACACCTTC
>TRBD1|TRBJ1-3|NA|TRBV19
CASTLGQGDSGNTIYF
TGTGCCAGTACCCTCGGACAGGGCGACTCTGGAAACACCATATATTTT
>TRBD1|TRBJ1-2|many|TRBV28
CASSSQRTGDVGYTF
TGTGCCAGCAGTTCCCAGCGGACAGGGGATGTTGGCTACACCTTC
>NA|TRBJ1-2|NA|TRBV19
CASKRGTAGYTF
TGTGCCAGTAAACGAGGGACGGCTGGCTACACCTTC
>TRBD2|TRBJ2-3|few|TRBV11-2
CASSLGHGGGPRDTQYF
TGTGCCAGCAGCTTAGGTCACGGCGGGGGACCCAGGGATACGCAGTATTTT
>NA|TRBJ1-1|few|TRBV19
CASRGAGMAEAFF
TGTGCCAGTAGGGGGGCAGGGATGGCTGAAGCTTTCTTT